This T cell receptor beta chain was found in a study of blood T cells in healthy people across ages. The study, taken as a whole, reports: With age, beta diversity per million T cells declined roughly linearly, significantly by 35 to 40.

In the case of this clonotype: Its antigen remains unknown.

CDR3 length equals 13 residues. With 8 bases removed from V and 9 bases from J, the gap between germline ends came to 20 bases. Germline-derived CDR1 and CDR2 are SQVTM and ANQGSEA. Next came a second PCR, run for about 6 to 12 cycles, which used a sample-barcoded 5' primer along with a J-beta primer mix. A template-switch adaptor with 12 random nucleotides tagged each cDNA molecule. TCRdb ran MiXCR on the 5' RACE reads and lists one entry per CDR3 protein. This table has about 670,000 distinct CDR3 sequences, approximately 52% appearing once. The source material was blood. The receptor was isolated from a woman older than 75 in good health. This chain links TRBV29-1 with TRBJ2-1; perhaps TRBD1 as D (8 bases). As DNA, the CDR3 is TGCAGCTCATGGACAGGGTGGGGGGGTGAGCAGTTCTTC. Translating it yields CSSWTGWGGEQFF.